The TCR beta chain described here comes from a study of OX40 agonist ivuxolimab in advanced cancers. Study background: Of mixed ages from about 20 to 90 and averaging 60 years, the group was roughly 85% male. Partial responses occurred in three patients (one hepatocellular carcinoma, two cutaneous melanoma).

Autoimmune disease history or systemic immunosuppression meant exclusion. V lost 8 bases to trimming and J lost 5 bases, with 18 bases between them. Germline V gene lookup returns CDR1 SGHAT and CDR2 FQNNGV. This CDR3 has 15 amino acids. Here immunoSEQ multiplex PCR was the method, and the copy in TCRdb shows in-frame clones only, minus some. The data hold tens of thousands of clones, with about 88% observed a single time. Sample: CD4+ or CD8+ T cells sorted from blood, taken in a trial of the OX40 agonist ivuxolimab. The TCR comes from an adult with an advanced solid tumor such as melanoma, head and neck, liver or kidney cancer. The gene calls are TRBV11-2 and TRBJ2-2; D possibly uses TRBD1 or TRBD2 (6 bases each). The CDR3 DNA reads TGTGCCAGCGGACGGACTACAGGGAGAACCGGGGAGCTGTTTTTT. Amino acid sequence: CASGRTTGRTGELFF.